One sample yielded the 18 T cell receptor beta chains listed below, sequenced in a study of beta chain features in type 1 diabetes. cDNA synthesis used the whole RNA isolate, giving expressed TCRB sequences. Assay: immunoSEQ multiplex PCR; the TCRdb copy retains only in-frame clones and omits some. This table has hundreds of thousands of clones, under 20% appearing once. Sequencing was done on a sample of naive CD4+ T cells from blood. These receptors all come from a woman between 18 and 29 years old in good health.

This clone was counted between two and nine times. This rearrangement joins TRBV10-1 to TRBJ2-5, with a weak D call TRBD1 (5 bases). Germline V gene lookup returns CDR1 WNHNN and CDR2 SYGVQD (reference sequence). This CDR3 spans 15 amino acids. V was clipped by 6 bases and J by 1 base, with 15 bases between them. The CDR3 is CASSRDRGGQETQYF. CDR3 nucleotide sequence: TGCGCCAGCAGCCGAGACAGAGGCGGCCAAGAGACCCAGTACTTC.

In its sample, this clone was seen a few times. V gene TRBV28 combines with J gene TRBJ2-7; D uncertain. The length of the CDR3 is 12 residues. The germline gives CDR1 MDHEN, CDR2 SYDVKM. V lost 5 bases to trimming and J lost 7 bases, with 12 bases between them. The CDR3 DNA follows: TGTGCCAGCAGTCTTCTAAATACGGAGCAGTACTTC. Protein sequence: CASSLLNTEQYF.

V and J are TRBV28 and TRBJ2-2; a weak D match, TRBD2 (5 bases). Per the germline V gene, CDR1 is MDHEN and CDR2 is SYDVKM. The CDR3 contains 13 residues. V was cut by 8 bases and J by 3 bases, with 10 bases left in between. As DNA, the CDR3 is TGTGCCAGCTGGAGGCCCGACACCGGGGAGCTGTTTTTT. Translating gives CASWRPDTGELFF.

Points on this clone: Other nucleotide sequences in the sample specify the same CDR3. This chain joins TRBV27 and TRBJ2-1, with unresolved D. V lost 2 bases and J lost 4, with 6 bases in between. Looked up from germline, CDR1 is MNHEY and CDR2 is SMNVEV (reference sequence). This CDR3 is built from 13 residues. Here the CDR3 DNA reads TGTGCCAGCAGTTTAAACTCGTACAATGAGCAGTTCTTC. The encoded protein is CASSLNSYNEQFF.

The chain recombines TRBV5-8 with TRBJ1-5; D uncertain. Germline CDR1 SGHTS, CDR2 YDEGEE. CDR3 length: 12 residues. Trimming shortened V by 4 bases and J by 7 bases, and 9 bases separated the two germline ends. The CDR3 reads CASSPFPQPQHF. The CDR3 nucleotides are TGTGCCAGCAGCCCCTTCCCCCAGCCCCAGCATTTT.

This clone was counted a few times. This chain links TRBV9 with TRBJ2-7; TRBD2 aligns across 8 bases. Germline V lookup: CDR1 SGDLS, CDR2 YYNGEE. The ends lost 0 bases at V and 5 bases at J; junction bases unmatched: 7. The CDR3 is 15 amino acids. The chain's CDR3 is CASSVGGLVGHEQYF. Here the CDR3 DNA reads TGTGCCAGCAGCGTAGGGGGACTAGTCGGCCACGAGCAGTACTTC.

This clone was seen a few times. V usage is TRBV28 and J usage is TRBJ2-5; 11 bases match TRBD2. The germline V gene encodes CDR1 MDHEN and CDR2 SYDVKM. V gave up 4 bases and J gave up 5 bases; unmatched junction bases: 6. The CDR3 covers 15 residues. Here the CDR3 DNA reads TGTGCCAGCAGTTGGGCTAGCGGGAGGTTGGAGACCCAGTACTTC. Translating it yields CASSWASGRLETQYF.

This clone was counted between two and nine times. This sequence joins TRBV7-2 and TRBJ1-6; no firm D call. CDR1 and CDR2 (germline): SGHTA, FQGNSA. Trimming removed 5 bases at V and 6 bases at J, with 14 bases between. CDR3 length: 15 amino acids. CDR3 sequence reads: CASSIFKRLNSPLHF. The CDR3 nucleotides are TGTGCCAGCAGCATTTTCAAACGGCTTAATTCACCCCTCCACTTT.

The chain couples TRBV19 to TRBJ2-1; 8 positions match TRBD1. The length of the CDR3 is 17 residues. Germline CDR1 LNHDA, CDR2 SQIVND (reference sequence). Germline trimming cut 3 bases from V and 4 bases from J; bases unmatched to any gene: 11. CDR3 region: CASSIPRQGLSYNEQFF. CDR3 nucleotide sequence: TGTGCCAGTAGTATCCCACGACAGGGGCTATCATACAATGAGCAGTTCTTC.

The CDR3 DNA reads as TGTGCCAGCTCCGTCGTCTACAATGAGCAGTTCTTC. Translated, it gives CASSVVYNEQFF. The chain couples TRBV18 to TRBJ2-1; no definite D call. The CDR3 totals 12 residues. V lost 6 bases and J lost 3, with 6 bases in between. Germline CDR1 and CDR2: KGHSH and LQKENI.

This clone was observed a few times. This chain links TRBV19 with TRBJ2-2; weak D call: TRBD1 (5 bases). Germline V CDR1 and CDR2: LNHDA, SQIVND (reference sequence). V shed 5 bases and J shed 5 bases, with 12 bases lying between them. CDR3 length equals 14 residues. CDR3 sequence reads: CASSVRQRTGELFF. The CDR3 nucleotides are TGTGCCAGTAGTGTTCGACAGCGAACCGGGGAGCTGTTTTTT.

The chain recombines TRBV18 with TRBJ1-1, with D perhaps TRBD1 (5 bases). Trimming left V 10 bases short and J 0 bases short, with 12 bases between. Germline V gives CDR1 KGHSH, CDR2 LQKENI. This CDR3 region has 13 residues. In DNA form, the CDR3 reads TGTGCCACCGGGGACGGAATGAACACTGAAGCTTTCTTT. Residues: CATGDGMNTEAFF.

Details on this clone: An end of the junction does not agree with germline; a read error may underlie this. The genes are TRBV4-3 and TRBJ2-2, with TRBD2 as a possible D gene (5 bases). The CDR3 spans 15 residues. The germline V gene encodes CDR1 LGHNA and CDR2 YSLEER. This CDR3 is CANSQADSDTGELFF. The CDR3 bases are TGCGCCAACAGCCAAGCGGATTCGGACACCGGGGAGCTGTTTTTT.

This clone was recorded a few times. The chain recombines TRBV5-1 with TRBJ2-7, with D hard to call. CDR3 size: 15 residues. V was clipped by 0 bases and J by 0 bases, with 10 bases between them. Germline lookup yields CDR1 SGHRS and CDR2 YFSETQ. The DNA for the CDR3 is TGCGCCAGCAGCTTGGCCCTAGACATCTCCTACGAGCAGTACTTC. Translating gives CASSLALDISYEQYF.

The chain is built from TRBV5-6 and TRBJ1-2; 7 nucleotides agree with TRBD1. Germline V gene lookup returns CDR1 SGHDT and CDR2 YYEEEE. With 0 bases clipped from V and 8 bases from J, the junction kept 7 bases outside the gene matches. The length of the CDR3 is 14 residues. The CDR3 spells CASSLADRVRGYTF. The CDR3 DNA follows: TGTGCCAGCAGCTTGGCTGACAGGGTACGAGGCTACACCTTC.

This clone has just a few counts. At the DNA level, this CDR3 is encoded by other sequences in the same sample as well. This rearrangement joins TRBV20-1 to TRBJ2-5; D remains ambiguous. The CDR3 length is 11 residues. Germline V CDR1 and CDR2: DFQATT, SNEGSKA (reference sequence). With 2 bases removed from V and 5 bases from J, the gap between germline ends came to 6 bases. This CDR3 is CSARLGETQYF. The CDR3 DNA follows: TGCAGTGCTAGATTGGGGGAGACCCAGTACTTC.

This clone was observed a handful of times. The V call is TRBV6-5, the J call TRBJ1-1; D perhaps matches TRBD1 (6 bases). CDR1 is MNHEY, CDR2 SVGAGI, per germline. V lost 0 bases and J lost 5, with 13 bases in between. The CDR3 contains 15 residues. The CDR3 sequence: CASSYSYRVETEAFF. CDR3 in DNA: TGTGCCAGCAGTTACTCTTACAGGGTCGAGACTGAAGCTTTCTTT.

This clone occurred a few times. The sample carries other DNA sequences with the same CDR3. The chain couples TRBV5-1 to TRBJ2-5; D not certain. V lost 4 bases to trimming and J lost 2 bases, with 3 bases between them. The germline gives CDR1 SGHRS, CDR2 YFSETQ. CDR3 size: 11 residues. The CDR3 loop reads CASSQQETQYF. The CDR3 bases are TGCGCCAGCAGCCAACAAGAGACCCAGTACTTC.